The entry below describes one T cell receptor beta chain. Its specificity is not known. This record belongs to a study of graft-versus-host responses after intestinal transplantation. The study's findings and limits: The highest levels of circulating GvH clones went along with early declines in HvG clones after transplant.

Measured with immunoSEQ multiplex PCR; TCRdb has only the in-frame clones, and not every one. The repertoire holds approximately 110,000 clones, about 92% seen once, with more than 0.95% in the top ten. V shed 4 bases, J shed 0 bases, and the junction held 5 bases outside the gene matches. The CDR3 has 15 amino acids. Germline assignment: CDR1 SGHDT and CDR2 YYEEEE. Sequences were derived from unstimulated CD8+ T cells sorted from spleen or lymph node cells, sampled before transplant. The genes are TRBV5-6 and TRBJ2-7, with TRBD2 matching 9 bases. This receptor was identified in a human donor who was the organ donor for an intestinal transplant. CDR3 protein: CASSLPSGASYEQYF. CDR3 sequence (DNA): TGTGCCAGCAGCCTTCCTAGCGGGGCCTCCTACGAGCAGTACTTC.